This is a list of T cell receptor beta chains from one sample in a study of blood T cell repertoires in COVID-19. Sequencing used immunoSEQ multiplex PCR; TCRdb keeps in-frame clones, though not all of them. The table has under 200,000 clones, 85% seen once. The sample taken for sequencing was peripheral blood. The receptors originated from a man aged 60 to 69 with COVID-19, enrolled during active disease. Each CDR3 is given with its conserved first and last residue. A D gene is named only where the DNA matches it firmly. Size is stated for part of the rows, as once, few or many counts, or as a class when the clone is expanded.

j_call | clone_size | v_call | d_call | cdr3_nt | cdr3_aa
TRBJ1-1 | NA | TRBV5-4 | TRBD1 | TGTGCCAGCACCCCTCGCGACAGGGGGCAGAACACTGAAGCTTTCTTT | CASTPRDRGQNTEAFF
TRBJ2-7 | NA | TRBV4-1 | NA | TGCGCCAGCAGCCAAGTGGGGGGAAAAACGGACGAGCAGTACTTC | CASSQVGGKTDEQYF
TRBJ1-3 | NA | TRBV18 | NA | TGTGCCAGCTTCGGGACATCCACTGGAAACACCATATATTTT | CASFGTSTGNTIYF
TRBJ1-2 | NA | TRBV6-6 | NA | TGTGCCAGCAGCGGGCAGGGCGTATCATCATATGGCTACACCTTC | CASSGQGVSSYGYTF
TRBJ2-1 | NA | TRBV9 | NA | TGTGCCAGCAGCGCCCGGAATGAGCAGTTCTTC | CASSARNEQFF
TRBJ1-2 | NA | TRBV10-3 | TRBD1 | TGTGCCATCACGTCGACAGGGAACGGCTACACCTTC | CAITSTGNGYTF
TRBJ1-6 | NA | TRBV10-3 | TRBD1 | TGTGCCGTACAGGGGGAATCCTATAATTCACCCCTCCACTTT | CAVQGESYNSPLHF
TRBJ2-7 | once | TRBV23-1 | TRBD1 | TGCGCCAGCAGTCAACCCCCGGGACAGCCACTCTACGAGCAGTACTTC | CASSQPPGQPLYEQYF
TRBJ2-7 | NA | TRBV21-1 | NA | TGTGCCAGCAGCAAAGTCGGGGGGGTGAGGCACGAGCAGTACTTC | CASSKVGGVRHEQYF
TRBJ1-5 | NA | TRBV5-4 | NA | TGTGCCAGCAGCTTGCAAGGGGCACGTCAGCCCCAGCATTTT | CASSLQGARQPQHF
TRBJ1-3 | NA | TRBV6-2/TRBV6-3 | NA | TGTGCCAGCAGTTACGGGGGCAACTCTGGAAACACCATATATTTT | CASSYGGNSGNTIYF
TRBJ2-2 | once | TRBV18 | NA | TGTGCCAGCTCACCACAACCGCTGCAGGCGAACACCGGGGAGCTGTTTTTT | CASSPQPLQANTGELFF
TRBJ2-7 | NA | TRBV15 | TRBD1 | TGTGCCCCCTCGGACAGGCTCAACCACCCCTACGAGCAGTACTTC | CAPSDRLNHPYEQYF
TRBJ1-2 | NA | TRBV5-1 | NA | TGCGCCAGCAGCCCGAGTACTAACTATGGCTACACCTTC | CASSPSTNYGYTF
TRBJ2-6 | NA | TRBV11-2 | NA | TGTGCCAGCAGCTTAGCGCTAACTGGGGCCAACGTCCTGACTTTC | CASSLALTGANVLTF
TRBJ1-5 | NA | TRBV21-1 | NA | TGTGCCAGCAGCACCACGGGGACAGACCATTATAGCAATCAGCCCCAGCATTTT | CASSTTGTDHYSNQPQHF
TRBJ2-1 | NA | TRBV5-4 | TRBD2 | TGTGCCAGCAGCGGGACTAGCGGTGTCAATGAGCAGTTCTTC | CASSGTSGVNEQFF
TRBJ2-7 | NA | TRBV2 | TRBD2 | TGTGCCAGCAGTCCGGGACTAGCGGGAGGGAGGTACGAGCAGTACTTC | CASSPGLAGGRYEQYF
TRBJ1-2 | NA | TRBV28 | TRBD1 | TGTGCCAGCAGTTTAATCGACAGGGACTATGGCTACACCTTC | CASSLIDRDYGYTF
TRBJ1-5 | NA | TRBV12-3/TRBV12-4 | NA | TGTGCCAGCAGCGGTTATAGCAATCAGCCCCAGCATTTT | CASSGYSNQPQHF
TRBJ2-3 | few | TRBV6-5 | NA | TGTGCCAGCAGTTACTCGTGGGAGTCCCCAGATACGCAGTATTTT | CASSYSWESPDTQYF
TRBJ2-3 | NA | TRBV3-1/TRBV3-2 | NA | TGTGCCAGCAGCCGGTCCGGGTCCCGAAGGACAGATACGCAGTATTTT | CASSRSGSRRTDTQYF
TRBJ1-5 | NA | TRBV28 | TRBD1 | TGTGCCAGCAGATCCGGGACAGCCAATCAGCCCCAGCATTTT | CASRSGTANQPQHF
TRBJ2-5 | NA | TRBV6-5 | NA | TGTGCCAGCAGTTACTCGTTCGGGACCCAGTACTTC | CASSYSFGTQYF
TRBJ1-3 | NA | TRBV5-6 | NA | TGTGCCAGCAGTCTATCTGGAAACACCATATATTTT | CASSLSGNTIYF
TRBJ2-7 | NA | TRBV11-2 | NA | TGTGCCAGCAGCCCCAATTTTAGGGGCGAGCAGTACTTC | CASSPNFRGEQYF
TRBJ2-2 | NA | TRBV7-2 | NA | TGTGCCAGCTTTCTAGCCCCGAACACCGGGGAGCTGTTTTTT | CASFLAPNTGELFF
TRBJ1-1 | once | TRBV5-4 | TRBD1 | TGTGCCAGCAACCCGACAGGGGACACTGAAGCTTTCTTT | CASNPTGDTEAFF
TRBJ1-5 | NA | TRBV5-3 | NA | TGTGCCAGAAGCTTGTGTGTACCCTCGGGCAATCAGCCCCAGCATTTT | CARSLCVPSGNQPQHF
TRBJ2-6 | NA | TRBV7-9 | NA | TGTGCCAGCAGCGTCCGCTCTGGGGCCAACGTCCTGACTTTC | CASSVRSGANVLTF
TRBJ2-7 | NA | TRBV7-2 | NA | TGTGCCAGCAGCTTCGGACAGCCTTCCTACGAGCAGTACTTC | CASSFGQPSYEQYF
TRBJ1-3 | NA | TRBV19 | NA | TGTGCCACAAGACAGTCTGCCTCTGGAAACACCATATATTTT | CATRQSASGNTIYF
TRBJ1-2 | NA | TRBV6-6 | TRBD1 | TGTGCCAGCAGTCTAACAGGGGCGAACTATGGCTACACCTTC | CASSLTGANYGYTF
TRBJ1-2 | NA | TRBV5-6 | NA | TGTGCCAGCAGATCCCGGGGGGCCTATGGCTACACCTTC | CASRSRGAYGYTF
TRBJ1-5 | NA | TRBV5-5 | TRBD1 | TGTGCCAGCAGCCCGACAGGGGGCCGGGGTCAGCCCCAGCATTTT | CASSPTGGRGQPQHF
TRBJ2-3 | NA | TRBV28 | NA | TGTGCCAGCAGTTCTCTCCGAGGAATAGATACGCAGTATTTT | CASSSLRGIDTQYF
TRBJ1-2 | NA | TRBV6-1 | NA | TGTGCCAGCAGTGAGGGCGGAGGCTATGGCTACACCTTC | CASSEGGGYGYTF
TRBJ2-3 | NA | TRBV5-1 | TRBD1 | TGCGCCAGCAGCTCGGGACAGGGGGGTACAGATACGCAGTATTTT | CASSSGQGGTDTQYF
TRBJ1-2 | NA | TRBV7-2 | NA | TGTGCCAGCAGCGCCAACAGCAGCCCCTATGGCTACACCTTC | CASSANSSPYGYTF
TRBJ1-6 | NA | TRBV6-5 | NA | TGTGCCAGCAGTTACGCGCTAGGCCGGCTCCACTTT | CASSYALGRLHF
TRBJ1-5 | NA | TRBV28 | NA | TGTGCCAGCAGTCTGCTCTTGGACAGAAATCAGCCCCAGCATTTT | CASSLLLDRNQPQHF
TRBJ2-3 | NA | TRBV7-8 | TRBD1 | TGTGCCAGCAGCTTAGTCCGGGACAGGGGAAGGATAATGACAGATACGCAGTATTTT | CASSLVRDRGRIMTDTQYF